The clone carrying this T cell receptor (beta chain) has a count of ten or more. Its antigen is as yet unknown. TCRdb re-analysed the reads in MiXCR, keeping a single row per CDR3 protein. The repertoire holds fewer than 1,000,000 distinct CDR3 sequences, with 31% as singletons. This specimen comes from a study of T cell repertoires in cytomegalovirus infection. Study-level information: Use of recently identified HLA-C-restricted and well-studied HLA-B-restricted CMV epitopes was part of the study. A matching HLA type, together with CMV infection, was signaled by public TCR beta signatures.

General study results and limits: CMV-specific HLA-C-restricted TCR beta clonotypes dominated the ex vivo response. Identification of carriers of CMV plus the relevant HLA was performed using cumulative public TCR beta family frequency.

V was clipped by 3 bases and J by 7 bases, with 3 bases between them. This CDR3 comprises 10 residues. The input for sequencing was cultured CD8+ T cells from PBMCs, taken from culture after CMV antigen stimulation. V usage is TRBV12-3 or TRBV12-4 and J usage is TRBJ1-1, with D unresolved. The clonotype originates from a human donor in good health (CMV status not recorded). Some clones in this sample may be carry-over from other donors' samples. CDR3 DNA: TGTGCCAGCAGTTTTCTTGAAGCTTTCTTT. Its translation: CASSFLEAFF.